The clone carrying this T cell receptor beta chain was seen only a few times. As yet, its antigen is unknown. The sample is drawn from a study of shared clonotypes between healthy human individuals. Study context: CD4 naive cells filled three plates per donor, CD4 memory three, CD8 naive two and CD8 memory one. The study, taken as a whole, reports: Relative to memory subsets, naive subsets generally showed larger estimated richness. Even with large depth, rarefaction showed that sorted-subset sequencing was incomplete. With few donors, the genetic and exposure-history diversity represented was limited.

Profiled with immunoSEQ multiplex PCR; TCRdb holds only in-frame clones, not every one. The sample yields under 600,000 clones, about 96% seen once. V was pared by 4 bases and J by 2 bases, with 5 bases between. Germline CDR1 is SGHTA and CDR2 is FQGTGA. The CDR3 loop spans 13 amino acids. The sample taken for sequencing was naive CD4+ T cells sorted from blood. The sample's subset: CD45RA+ positively selected. This sequence joins TRBV7-3 and TRBJ2-2; no firm D call. The sequence was collected from a woman aged 25 to 39 in good health. The CDR3 sequence: CASSSRNTGELFF. The CDR3 DNA follows: TGTGCCAGCAGCTCCCGAAACACCGGGGAGCTGTTTTTT.